This T cell receptor beta chain was captured by sequencing in a study of neurological immune-mediated disorders. 2 million PBMCs stored at -80 C were the source of the unsorted libraries. This clonotype was observed a handful of times. Its antigen is not identified. The study, taken as a whole, reports: The absence of any CDR3 amino acid sequence shared by expanded clones across subjects suggests that repertoires were private in all groups. Multiple sclerosis patients had less TCR clonal expansion than even healthy controls, unlike HTLV-1-associated myelopathy.

cDNA was made by 5'RACE with 10-nucleotide random UMIs. TCRdb re-called the 5' RACE reads with MiXCR, one entry per CDR3 protein. Here the sample spans over 15,000 distinct CDR3 sequences, approximately 26% being singletons. There are 13 residues in the CDR3. Germline assignment: CDR1 DFQATT and CDR2 SNEGSKA (reference sequence). The ends were cut back, 1 base at V and 0 bases at J, with 6 bases in the middle. The V and J genes are TRBV20-1 and TRBJ1-1, with no clear D. The sample was PBMCs. This sequence originates from a man aged 50 to 59 with HTLV-1-associated myelopathy (HAM/TSP). This chain's CDR3 is CSARGDMNTEAFF. The CDR3 DNA follows: TGCAGTGCTAGAGGGGATATGAACACTGAAGCTTTCTTT.